This T cell receptor (beta chain) emerged from a study of T cell responses to AZD1222 COVID-19 vaccine. Sequenced by immunoSEQ multiplex PCR; TCRdb stores in-frame clones only, minus some. The sample consists of about 220,000 clones, 90% to 95% of them appearing once. The CDR3 is 12 residues long. From germline, CDR1 is SGHNT and CDR2 YYREEE (reference sequence). V lost 0 bases to trimming and J lost 5 bases, with 5 bases between them. Sequencing was performed on peripheral blood, taken on day 0 of MenACWY control vaccination. The TCR comes from an adult in good health. The chain joins TRBV5-4 to TRBJ1-2; no clear D gene. The CDR3 nucleotides read TGTGCCAGCAGCTTGGACAGATATGGCTACACCTTC. Translated, it gives CASSLDRYGYTF.